Each of the 15 T cell receptor beta chains below was sequenced from the same sample in a study of vaccination effects on CD4 cells after COVID-19. These receptors lack a known antigen. Before sequencing took place, the ViraFEST assay used viral peptide pools to expand antigen-specific CD4+ T cells. Cultured cells yielded isolated CD4+ T cells after 10 days. As their vaccination, participants received two doses of either BNT162b2 or mRNA-1273. Sequencing was performed with immunoSEQ multiplex PCR; in TCRdb, only in-frame clones are kept and a portion is missing. The repertoire holds some 50,000 clones, with 65% to 75% as singletons. The source was CD4+ T cells from PBMCs cultured with HCoV-OC43 spike peptides, collected after COVID-19 vaccination. Documented subset: HCoV-OC43 spike overlapping peptide pool stimulation. These receptors originate from a human donor who received a COVID-19 vaccine.

The rearrangement joins TRBV25-1 to TRBJ2-1, with 10 bases that match TRBD2. Looked up from germline, CDR1 is MGHDK and CDR2 is SYGVNS. V shed 3 bases, J shed 9 bases, and the junction held 8 bases outside the gene matches. This CDR3 spans 15 amino acids. CDR3 residues: CASSDQAGGPGEQFF. DNA of the CDR3: TGTGCCAGCAGTGACCAAGCGGGGGGGCCAGGTGAGCAGTTCTTC.

In nucleotides, the CDR3 is TGTGCCAGCAGTCGAGCGTCAGGGGTGGAGGAGACCCAGTACTTC. Protein sequence: CASSRASGVEETQYF. The chain is built from TRBV7-9 and TRBJ2-5, with D maybe TRBD1 (6 bases). The CDR3 runs to 15 residues. Per the germline V gene, CDR1 is SEHNR and CDR2 is FQNEAQ (reference sequence). The ends were cut back, 6 bases at V and 5 bases at J, with 19 bases in the middle.

The rearrangement joins TRBV18 to TRBJ2-5, with D unresolved. Germline V lookup: CDR1 KGHSH, CDR2 LQKENI. CDR3 length: 13 amino acids. V lost 3 bases and J lost 4, with 9 bases in between. The CDR3 nucleotides are TGTGCCAGCTCACCCGTAGGTCTAGAGACCCAGTACTTC. It yields the protein CASSPVGLETQYF. Combining the CDR3 with reference TRBV18 and TRBJ2-5 gives the whole variable domain NAGVMQNPRHLVRRRGQEARLRCSPMKGHSHVYWYRQLPEEGLKFMVYLQKENIIDESGMPKERFSAEFPKEGPSILRIQQVVRGDSAAYFCASSPVGLETQYFGPGTRLLVL.

The chain recombines TRBV6-2 or TRBV6-3 with TRBJ2-5; TRBD2 aligns across 12 bases. Germline CDR1 reads MNHEY; CDR2 reads SVGEGT. CDR3 length: 17 residues. J lost 1 base, V lost 2 bases, and 5 bases had no gene match. CDR3 nucleotide sequence: TGTGCCAGCAGTTACCCAACTAGCGGGAGGACCCAAGAGACCCAGTACTTC. Its protein is CASSYPTSGRTQETQYF.

V is TRBV11-3 and J is TRBJ2-1, with 9 bases lining up with TRBD2. The CDR3 is 15 residues long. V gave up 5 bases and J gave up 6 bases; unmatched junction bases: 8. The germline CDR1 and CDR2 sequences are SGHNT and YENEEA. The CDR3 region is CASSPLAGGANEQFF. Here the CDR3 DNA reads TGTGCCAGCAGCCCACTTGCGGGGGGGGCCAATGAGCAGTTCTTC.

The chain couples TRBV5-1 to TRBJ1-1; 7 bases are shared with TRBD1. The CDR3 totals 14 residues. J lost 4 bases, V lost 5 bases, and 8 bases had no gene match. Germline CDR1 SGHRS, CDR2 YFSETQ. In nucleotides, the CDR3 is TGCGCCAGCAGGCAGGGGGAGGTAGGCACTGAAGCTTTCTTT. Residues: CASRQGEVGTEAFF.

The V gene is TRBV2, the J gene TRBJ2-6, with a possible D match to TRBD1 (7 bases). Deletions cut 7 bases from V and 2 bases from J, with 15 bases between. Germline values: CDR1 SNHLY, CDR2 FYNNEI. This CDR3 region has 16 residues. Here the CDR3 reads CASKEGARAGANVLTF. The CDR3 nucleotides read TGTGCCAGCAAGGAGGGGGCAAGGGCTGGGGCCAACGTCCTGACTTTC.

J is TRBJ2-7 and V is TRBV6-5, with TRBD2 as a possible D gene (5 bases). The CDR3 is 12 residues long. Trimming pared 8 bases from V and 7 bases from J, leaving 15 bases between. The germline V gene has CDR1 MNHEY and CDR2 SVGAGI. CDR3 in amino acids: CASDSGLGEQYF. CDR3 nucleotide sequence: TGTGCCAGCGATTCGGGGTTGGGGGAGCAGTACTTC.

This clone was recorded a few times. This chain links TRBV2 with TRBJ2-1; TRBD1 agrees at 9 bases. V lost 6 bases, J lost 1 base, and 4 bases stayed unmatched. Germline V gene lookup returns CDR1 SNHLY and CDR2 FYNNEI. This CDR3 spans 15 amino acids. This CDR3 is CASRLDRGSYNEQFF. The DNA for the CDR3 is TGTGCCAGCAGGCTTGACAGGGGGTCCTACAATGAGCAGTTCTTC.

This chain uses TRBV5-1 with TRBJ1-5, with 9 bases that match TRBD1. The junction had 5 bases not matched to a gene; V was cut back by 0 bases and J by 7 bases. This CDR3 spans 15 amino acids. Per germline, CDR1 SGHRS and CDR2 YFSETQ. In DNA form, the CDR3 reads TGCGCCAGCAGCTTGGACGCAGGGACAGGGCAGCCCCAGCATTTT. This codes for CASSLDAGTGQPQHF.

In its sample, this clone was seen a few times. The rearrangement links TRBV9 to TRBJ2-2; D is undetermined. The CDR3 has 14 residues. CDR1 and CDR2 (germline): SGDLS, YYNGEE. The ends were cut back, 0 bases at V and 7 bases at J, with 10 bases in the middle. The CDR3 region is CASSVDLGYGELFF. Written as DNA, the CDR3 is TGTGCCAGCAGCGTAGATTTAGGGTACGGGGAGCTGTTTTTT.

V is TRBV20-1 and J is TRBJ2-1, with 9 bases identical to TRBD1. Trimming removed 3 bases from V and 10 bases from J; junction bases left unmatched: 13. CDR3 length: 15 residues. Germline V gene data show CDR1 as DFQATT and CDR2 as SNEGSKA (reference sequence). CDR3 in DNA: TGCAGTGCTAGTGCGATGGGACAGGGAGGCGGGGAGCAGTTCTTC. This encodes CSASAMGQGGGEQFF.

The V and J genes are TRBV19 and TRBJ2-2, with 7 bases fitting TRBD2. The CDR3 length is 16 residues. Germline CDR1 LNHDA, CDR2 SQIVND (reference sequence). The V segment lost 5 bases and the J segment 2 bases; nucleotides outside the gene matches: 8. CDR3 in DNA: TGTGCCAGTAGTTCCATATGGGGGGGTAACACCGGGGAGCTGTTTTTT. Amino acids: CASSSIWGGNTGELFF.

CDR3 protein: CASLAFSGNTIYF. The CDR3 coding sequence is TGTGCCAGCCTGGCTTTCTCTGGAAACACCATATATTTT. The chain is built from TRBV12-3 or TRBV12-4 and TRBJ1-3; no clear D. The germline V and J ends were trimmed by 8 bases and 0 bases, with 8 bases remaining between them. CDR3 size: 13 residues.

The gene calls are TRBV19 and TRBJ2-7; 8 bases line up with TRBD1. This CDR3 has 14 residues. Trimming took 3 bases from V and 6 from J; bases not matched to a gene: 7. Looked up from germline, CDR1 is LNHDA and CDR2 is SQIVND (reference sequence). CDR3 residues: CASSIDRGRAEQYF. In DNA form, the CDR3 reads TGTGCCAGTAGTATCGACAGGGGTAGGGCCGAGCAGTACTTC.